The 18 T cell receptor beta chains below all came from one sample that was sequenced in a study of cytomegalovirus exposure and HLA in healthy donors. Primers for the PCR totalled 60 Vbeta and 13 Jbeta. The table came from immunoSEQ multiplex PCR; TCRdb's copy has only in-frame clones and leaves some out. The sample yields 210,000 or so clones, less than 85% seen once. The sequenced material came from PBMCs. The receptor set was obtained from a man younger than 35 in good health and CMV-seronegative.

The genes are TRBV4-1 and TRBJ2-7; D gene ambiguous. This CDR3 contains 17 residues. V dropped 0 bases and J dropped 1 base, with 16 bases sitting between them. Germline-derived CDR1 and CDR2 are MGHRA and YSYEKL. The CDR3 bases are TGCGCCAGCAGCCAAGATCTCCCTTTTCCGGGTTCCTACGAGCAGTACTTC. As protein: CASSQDLPFPGSYEQYF.

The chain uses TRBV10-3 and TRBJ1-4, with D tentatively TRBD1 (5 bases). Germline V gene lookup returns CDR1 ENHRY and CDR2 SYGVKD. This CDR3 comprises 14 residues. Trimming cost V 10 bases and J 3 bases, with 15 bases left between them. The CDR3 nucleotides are TGTGCCAGCAGGATTGGGGGGTCTAATGAAAAACTGTTTTTT. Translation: CASRIGGSNEKLFF.

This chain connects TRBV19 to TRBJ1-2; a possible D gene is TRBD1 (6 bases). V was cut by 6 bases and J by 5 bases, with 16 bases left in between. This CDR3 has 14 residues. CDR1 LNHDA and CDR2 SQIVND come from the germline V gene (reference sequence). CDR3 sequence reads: CASSPKYRVYGYTF. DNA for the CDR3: TGTGCCAGTAGCCCGAAGTACAGGGTATATGGCTACACCTTC. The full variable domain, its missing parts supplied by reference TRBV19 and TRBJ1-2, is DGGITQSPKYLFRKEGQNVTLSCEQNLNHDAMYWYRQDPGQGLRLIYYSQIVNDFQKGDIAEGYSVSREKKESFPLTVTSAQKNPTAFYLCASSPKYRVYGYTFGSGTRLTVV.

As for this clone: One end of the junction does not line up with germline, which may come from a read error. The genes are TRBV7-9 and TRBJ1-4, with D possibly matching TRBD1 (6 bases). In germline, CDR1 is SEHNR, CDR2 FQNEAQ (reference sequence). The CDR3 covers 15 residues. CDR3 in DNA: TGTTCCAGCAGCGTAGGGGACATTGCAAGTGAAAAACTGTTTTTT. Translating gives CSSSVGDIASEKLFF.

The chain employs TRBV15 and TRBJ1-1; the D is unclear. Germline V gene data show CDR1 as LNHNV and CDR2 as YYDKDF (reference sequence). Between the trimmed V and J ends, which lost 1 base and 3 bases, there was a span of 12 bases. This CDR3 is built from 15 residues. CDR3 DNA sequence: TGTGCCACCAGCAGAGGTTCTCCTAAGTACACTGAAGCTTTCTTT. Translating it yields CATSRGSPKYTEAFF.

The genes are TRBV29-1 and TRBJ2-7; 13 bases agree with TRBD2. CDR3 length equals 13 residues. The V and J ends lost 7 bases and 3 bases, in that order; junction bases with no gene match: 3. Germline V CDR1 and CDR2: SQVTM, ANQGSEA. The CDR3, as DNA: TGCAGCGACGGGACTAGCGGGGACTACGAGCAGTACTTC. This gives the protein CSDGTSGDYEQYF.

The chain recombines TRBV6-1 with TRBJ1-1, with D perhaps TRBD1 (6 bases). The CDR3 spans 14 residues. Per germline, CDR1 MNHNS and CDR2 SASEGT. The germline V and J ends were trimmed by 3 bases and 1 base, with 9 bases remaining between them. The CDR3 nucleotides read TGTGCCAGCAGTGATTGGGGGCCGAACACTGAAGCTTTCTTT. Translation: CASSDWGPNTEAFF.

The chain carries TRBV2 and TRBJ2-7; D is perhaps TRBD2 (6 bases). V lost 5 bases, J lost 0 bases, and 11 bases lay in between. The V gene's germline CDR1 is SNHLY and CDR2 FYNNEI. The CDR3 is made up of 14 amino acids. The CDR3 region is CASSPTTSSYEQYF. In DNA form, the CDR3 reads TGTGCCAGCAGTCCTACGACTAGCTCCTACGAGCAGTACTTC.

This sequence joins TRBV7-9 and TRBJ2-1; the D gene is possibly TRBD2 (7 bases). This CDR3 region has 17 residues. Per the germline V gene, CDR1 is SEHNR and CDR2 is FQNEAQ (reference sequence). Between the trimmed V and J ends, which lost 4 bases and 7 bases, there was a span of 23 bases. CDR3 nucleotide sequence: TGTGCCAGCAGCTACCCGATGGGGGAGGGGGGGAGGAATGAGCAGTTCTTC. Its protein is CASSYPMGEGGRNEQFF.

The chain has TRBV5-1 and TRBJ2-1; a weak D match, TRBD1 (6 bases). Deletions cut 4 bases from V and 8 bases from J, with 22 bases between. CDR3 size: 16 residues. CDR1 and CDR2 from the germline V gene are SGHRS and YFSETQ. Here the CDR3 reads CASSLQGQPSGYEQFF. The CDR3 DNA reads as TGCGCCAGCAGCCTCCAAGGACAGCCTTCCGGCTATGAGCAGTTCTTC.

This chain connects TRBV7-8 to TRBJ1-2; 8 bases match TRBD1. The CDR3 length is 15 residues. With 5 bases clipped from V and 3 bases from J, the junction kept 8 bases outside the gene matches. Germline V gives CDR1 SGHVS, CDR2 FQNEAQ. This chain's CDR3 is CASSPTRQGYYGYTF. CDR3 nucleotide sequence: TGTGCCAGCAGCCCAACCCGACAGGGGTACTATGGCTACACCTTC.

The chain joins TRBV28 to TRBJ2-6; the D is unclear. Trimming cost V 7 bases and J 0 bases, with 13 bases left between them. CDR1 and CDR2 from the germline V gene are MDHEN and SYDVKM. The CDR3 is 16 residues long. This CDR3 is CASTISGVSGANVLTF. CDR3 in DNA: TGTGCCAGCACAATCTCTGGAGTCTCTGGGGCCAACGTCCTGACTTTC.

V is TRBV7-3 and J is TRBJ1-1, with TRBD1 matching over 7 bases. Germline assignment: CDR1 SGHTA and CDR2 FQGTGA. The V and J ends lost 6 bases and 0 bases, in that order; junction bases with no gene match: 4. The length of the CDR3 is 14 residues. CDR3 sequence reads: CASRPGTVNTEAFF. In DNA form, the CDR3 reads TGTGCCAGCAGGCCCGGGACAGTGAACACTGAAGCTTTCTTT.

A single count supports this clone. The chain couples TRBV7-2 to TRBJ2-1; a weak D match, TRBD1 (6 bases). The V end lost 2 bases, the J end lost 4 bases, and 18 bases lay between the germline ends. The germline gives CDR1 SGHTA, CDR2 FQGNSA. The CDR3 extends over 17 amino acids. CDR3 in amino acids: CASSLLAPRQEYNEQFF. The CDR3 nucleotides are TGTGCCAGCAGCTTATTGGCTCCGAGACAGGAGTACAATGAGCAGTTCTTC.

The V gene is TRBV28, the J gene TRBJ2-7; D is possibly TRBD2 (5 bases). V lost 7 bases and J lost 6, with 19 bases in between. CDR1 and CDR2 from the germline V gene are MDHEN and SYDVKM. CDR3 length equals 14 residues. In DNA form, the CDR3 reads TGTGCCAGCATCCAAACACCGACTATACGCGAGCAGTACTTC. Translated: CASIQTPTIREQYF. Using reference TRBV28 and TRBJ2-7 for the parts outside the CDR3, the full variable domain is DVKVTQSSRYLVKRTGEKVFLECVQDMDHENMFWYRQDPGLGLRLIYFSYDVKMKEKGDIPEGYSVSREKKERFSLILESASTNQTSMYLCASIQTPTIREQYFGPGTRLTVT.

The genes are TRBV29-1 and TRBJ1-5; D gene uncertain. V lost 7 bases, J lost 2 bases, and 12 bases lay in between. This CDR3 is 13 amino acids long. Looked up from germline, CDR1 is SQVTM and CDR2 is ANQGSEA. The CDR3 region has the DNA TGCAGCGCCCAAGGAGGGCGCAATCAGCCCCAGCATTTT. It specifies CSAQGGRNQPQHF.

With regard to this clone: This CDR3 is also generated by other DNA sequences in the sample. This chain's CDR3 is CASSFSTGELFF. CDR3 nucleotides: TGTGCCAGCAGCTTTTCGACCGGGGAGCTGTTTTTT. The genes are TRBV7-9 and TRBJ2-2; D not certain. Trimming removed 3 bases from V and 5 bases from J, with 4 bases in between. The CDR3 spans 12 residues. Germline V lookup: CDR1 SEHNR, CDR2 FQNEAQ (reference sequence).

CDR3 region: CASSLRTAYTEAFF. CDR3 DNA: TGTGCCAGCAGTTTACGGACAGCTTACACTGAAGCTTTCTTT. This sequence joins TRBV28 and TRBJ1-1, with D perhaps matching TRBD1 (6 bases). The ends were cut back, 2 bases at V and 3 bases at J, with 10 bases in the middle. The CDR3 is made up of 14 amino acids. Germline V gives CDR1 MDHEN, CDR2 SYDVKM.